This T cell receptor beta chain was sequenced during a study of molecular identifiers for immune sequencing clone quantification. Via MiXCR, TCRdb re-called the PCR reads, giving one row per CDR3 protein. Of more than 450,000 distinct CDR3 sequences in the sample, about 25% are singletons; the top ten hold just over 0.75%. There are a few counts of this clonotype. Sorting was used to obtain naive CD8 T cells (CD8+CD4-CCR7+CD45RA+). The CDR3 spans 14 residues. With 5 bases removed from V and 1 base from J, the gap between germline ends came to 11 bases. This chain links TRBV12-3 or TRBV12-4 with TRBJ1-1; D gene uncertain. The clonotype comes from a human donor in good health. Some libraries in this study had Jurkat cell RNA spiked in. Sequenced input: naive CD8+ T cells from blood, with Jurkat cell RNA spiked in. As to subset: FACS-sorted CD8+CD4-CCR7+CD45RA+ naive T cells. The chain's CDR3 is CASSARAGNTEAFF. The CDR3 bases are TGTGCCAGCAGTGCAAGGGCGGGGAACACTGAAGCTTTCTTT.